This section outlines one T cell receptor beta chain sequence together with its context. The sample is drawn from a study of control samples from healthy donors and cancer patients. The CDR3 totals 16 residues. Per the germline V gene, CDR1 is LGHNA and CDR2 is YNFKEQ. J lost 0 bases, V lost 3 bases, and 5 bases had no gene match. Assay used: immunoSEQ multiplex PCR; TCRdb lists only in-frame clones, some missing. Counted here are some 82,000 clones, approximately 80% occurring once; the ten biggest clones make up about 9.9%. The source material was PBMCs. The J gene is TRBJ2-7, the V gene TRBV4-2; 10 nucleotides match TRBD2. This receptor was taken from a man in his sixties with head and neck cancer. CDR3 nucleotides: TGTGCCAGCAGCCACCATGGACTAGCGGTCTCCTACGAGCAGTACTTC. This encodes CASSHHGLAVSYEQYF.